The present T cell receptor beta chain was sequenced within a study of CD8+ T cells in alopecia areata. Extracted RNA was reverse transcribed, and the resulting cDNA served as sequencing template. Some clones are missing from TCRdb's copy, which holds only in-frame ones; the method was immunoSEQ multiplex PCR. The table includes 100,000 to 150,000 clones, 49% detected once. In the case of this clone: As yet, its antigen is unknown.

Overall study results and limits: Higher clonality was seen in lesional scalp than in normal scalp, especially in alopecia totalis/universalis.

V lost 4 bases and J lost 10, with 22 bases in between. Per germline, CDR1 SGHVS and CDR2 FQNEAQ. This CDR3 contains 15 residues. The receptor comes from a human donor with alopecia areata. V is TRBV7-8 and J is TRBJ1-1; possible D gene TRBD1, 5 bases. Sequencing used CD8+ T cells sorted from blood, obtained at week 0. The CDR3 nucleotides are TGTGCCAGCAGCTCCCAGGGACGGAATCCGATGGGAGCTTTCTTT. Residues: CASSSQGRNPMGAFF.